One and the same sample provided the 17 T cell receptor beta chains below, sequenced in a study of beta chain features in type 1 diabetes. Findings and limits, study-wide: Type 1 diabetes patients had TCRB CDR3s that were shorter (moderately but significantly so) in all four CD4+ subsets.

The entirety of the isolated RNA underwent reverse transcription, so expressed TCRB transcripts were sequenced. This table comes from immunoSEQ multiplex PCR, and its TCRdb copy is limited to in-frame clones, with some not included. The table has more than 300,000 clones, about 12% seen once; the top ten hold 0.0085% to 0.012%. These TCRs' antigens remain unknown. Sample: naive CD4+ T cells from blood. Source of these receptors: a woman aged 18-29 years with type 1 diabetes.

There are a few counts of this clone. The chain combines TRBV7-2 with TRBJ1-1; no reliable D call. Germline assignment: CDR1 SGHTA and CDR2 FQGNSA. This CDR3 has 12 residues. V lost 2 bases and J lost 3, with 4 bases in between. CDR3 protein: CASSLTDTEAFF. CDR3 bases: TGTGCCAGCAGCTTAACAGACACTGAAGCTTTCTTT.

This chain joins TRBV30 and TRBJ2-1; D possibly corresponds to TRBD2 (5 bases). CDR1 and CDR2 (germline): GTSNPN, SVGIG (reference sequence). The CDR3 spans 11 residues. Trimming stripped 3 bases from V and 12 bases from J, with 12 bases between. The CDR3 reads CAWSRDYRQFF. The CDR3 DNA reads TGTGCCTGGAGCCGGGATTACCGGCAGTTCTTC.

The rearrangement links TRBV6-5 to TRBJ1-1, with a weak D call TRBD1 (6 bases). V shed 5 bases and J shed 3 bases, with 13 bases lying between them. The CDR3 sequence is 14 residues long. The germline V gene encodes CDR1 MNHEY and CDR2 SVGAGI. The CDR3 region has the DNA TGTGCCAGCAGTGACCGGGACACCTACACTGAAGCTTTCTTT. It codes for CASSDRDTYTEAFF.

Of note for this clone: Different DNA sequences within this sample yield the same CDR3. This rearrangement joins TRBV9 to TRBJ2-3; 11 nucleotides align to TRBD1. Germline V gene lookup returns CDR1 SGDLS and CDR2 YYNGEE. The V segment lost 2 bases and the J segment 5 bases; nucleotides outside the gene matches: 1. This CDR3 has 14 amino acids. The CDR3: CASSVGTGGDTQYF. Written as DNA, the CDR3 is TGTGCCAGCAGCGTTGGGACAGGGGGAGATACGCAGTATTTT.

The CDR3 nucleotides read TGCAGCCCCTACAGGGAGGGCACTGAAGCTTTCTTT. Protein: CSPYREGTEAFF. The genes are TRBV29-1 and TRBJ1-1; D is perhaps TRBD1 (6 bases). The V and J ends lost 8 bases and 4 bases respectively, with 14 bases between them. The CDR3 contains 12 residues. Germline V gene sequence: CDR1 SQVTM, CDR2 ANQGSEA.

The chain carries TRBV30 and TRBJ1-2, with D perhaps matching TRBD1 (6 bases). The V end was cut by 0 bases, the J end by 7 bases, with 9 bases between. CDR1 and CDR2 from the germline V gene are GTSNPN and SVGIG (reference sequence). The CDR3 spans 12 residues. CDR3 sequence (DNA): TGTGCCTGGAGTGTCCAGGGGTTTGGCTACACCTTC. Its protein product is CAWSVQGFGYTF.

The rearrangement joins TRBV7-2 to TRBJ1-4, with 10 bases lining up with TRBD1. V was clipped by 6 bases and J by 5 bases; unmatched bases: 6. The CDR3 length is 15 residues. Per germline, CDR1 SGHTA and CDR2 FQGNSA. The CDR3 loop reads CASRSRTGGNEKLFF. The CDR3 nucleotides read TGTGCCAGCAGGTCTCGGACAGGGGGGAATGAAAAACTGTTTTTT.

The chain recombines TRBV5-4 with TRBJ2-3, with D perhaps TRBD1 (5 bases). CDR1 is SGHNT, CDR2 YYREEE, per germline (reference sequence). The CDR3 loop spans 14 amino acids. Trimming pared 0 bases from V and 2 bases from J, leaving 7 bases between. In DNA form, the CDR3 reads TGTGCCAGCAGCTTGGGACAGCACACAGATACGCAGTATTTT. It translates to CASSLGQHTDTQYF.

The chain uses TRBV9 and TRBJ2-3; D may be TRBD2 (5 bases). Germline V CDR1 and CDR2: SGDLS, YYNGEE. CDR3 size: 14 residues. V dropped 1 base and J dropped 2 bases, with 8 bases sitting between them. CDR3 bases: TGTGCCAGCAGCGTACCGGGGATCACAGATACGCAGTATTTT. Protein: CASSVPGITDTQYF.

The chain is built from TRBV29-1 and TRBJ2-5; the D gene is possibly TRBD1 (5 bases). Per the germline V gene, CDR1 is SQVTM and CDR2 is ANQGSEA. The ends were cut back, 4 bases at V and 1 base at J, with 22 bases in the middle. The CDR3 spans 17 residues. The CDR3 DNA reads TGCAGCGTTGTGGGGCAGCATCGCTTAGCAGCCCAAGAGACCCAGTACTTC. The encoded protein is CSVVGQHRLAAQETQYF.

The chain is built from TRBV5-4 and TRBJ1-1, with 7 nucleotides matching TRBD1. The J segment lost 1 base and the V segment lost 2 bases, leaving 2 bases of the junction unmatched. The V gene's germline CDR1 is SGHNT and CDR2 YYREEE (reference sequence). The CDR3 length is 14 residues. CDR3 coding DNA: TGTGCCAGCAGCTTCCGGGACAGGAACACTGAAGCTTTCTTT. Protein: CASSFRDRNTEAFF.

This clone was seen only a few times. V is TRBV30 and J is TRBJ1-1; 8 bases line up with TRBD1. This CDR3 comprises 12 residues. The V gene's germline CDR1 is GTSNPN and CDR2 SVGIG (reference sequence). Unmatched junction bases numbered 1, after V lost 6 bases and J lost 1 base. The CDR3 bases are TGTGCCTGCAGGGGGCAGAACACTGAAGCTTTCTTT. Protein sequence: CACRGQNTEAFF.

This clone has just a few counts. The chain recombines TRBV4-3 with TRBJ2-3, with 9 positions matching TRBD2. The CDR3 covers 17 residues. Germline values: CDR1 LGHNA, CDR2 YSLEER. With V trimmed by 1 base and J by 6 bases, 11 bases remained unmatched. CDR3 coding DNA: TGCGCCAGCAGCCAAGGGGAGGCGGGGGGGCCGGCGGATACGCAGTATTTT. It codes for CASSQGEAGGPADTQYF.

V and J are TRBV18 and TRBJ1-2, with TRBD1 identical over 9 bases. V lost 6 bases, J lost 0 bases, and 11 bases stayed unmatched. Germline V gene sequence: CDR1 KGHSH, CDR2 LQKENI. CDR3 length: 17 amino acids. CDR3 residues: CASSRFIGQGTNYGYTF. In nucleotides, the CDR3 is TGTGCCAGCTCCCGATTTATCGGACAGGGGACTAACTATGGCTACACCTTC. Based on the CDR3 plus reference TRBV18 and TRBJ1-2, the full variable domain is NAGVMQNPRHLVRRRGQEARLRCSPMKGHSHVYWYRQLPEEGLKFMVYLQKENIIDESGMPKERFSAEFPKEGPSILRIQQVVRGDSAAYFCASSRFIGQGTNYGYTFGSGTRLTVV.

V usage is TRBV7-3 and J usage is TRBJ2-6; TRBD1 matches at 8 bases. Germline CDR1 and CDR2: SGHTA and FQGTGA. This CDR3 is built from 14 residues. The V gene end was trimmed by 3 bases and the J gene end by 12 bases; junction bases not matched to a gene: 7. The CDR3 sequence is CASSFSGTGGVLTF. The CDR3 DNA sequence: TGTGCCAGCAGCTTCTCCGGGACAGGTGGCGTCCTGACTTTC.

A few counts support this clone. J is TRBJ2-1 and V is TRBV15; 8 bases align to TRBD2. V lost 9 bases to trimming and J lost 0 bases; unmatched junction nucleotides: 7. The germline V gene has CDR1 LNHNV and CDR2 YYDKDF (reference sequence). This CDR3 has 15 residues. The CDR3 coding sequence is TGTGCCACGGGCGCGGCGGGGGGCTCCTACAATGAGCAGTTCTTC. Protein: CATGAAGGSYNEQFF.

This clone was counted between two and nine times. The chain carries TRBV7-3 and TRBJ2-1, with D hard to call. Per germline, CDR1 SGHTA and CDR2 FQGTGA. CDR3 length: 13 amino acids. Trimming removed 1 base at V and 12 bases at J, with 13 bases between. The CDR3 nucleotides read TGTGCCAGCAGCTTAAATCACGATCGGGTGCAGTTCTTC. As protein: CASSLNHDRVQFF.